The present T cell receptor beta chain was sequenced within a study of T cell clusters in autoimmune cytopenias (dated by TCRdb to between 2019 and 2020). Looking at the study overall: Among healthy donor controls, the mean age was approximately 56 years, the median age was roughly 63 years, and about half of the roughly 43 were female. The study aimed to test whether autoimmune cytopenia patients carry a disease-specific immune repertoire signature usable as a blood-based biomarker. Autoimmune hepatitis repertoires were compared against around 23 age- and sex-matched healthy donors. For primary cytopenia, about two dozen age-matched healthy donors were used as controls, and for secondary cytopenia, 14 to 15 age-matched CLL patients were used as controls. Per sample, TRB sequencing gave a median depth of about 53,000 reads and a median of about 2,300 distinct TRB clonotypes. In autoimmune cytopenia patients, peripheral blood TRB and IGH repertoires were sequenced during active disease and over treatment follow-up, together with healthy, CLL and autoimmune hepatitis controls.

The germline V gene specifies MRHNA as CDR1 and SNTAGT as CDR2. Including cysteine and phenylalanine, the CDR3 has 15 amino acids. Only the protein sequence is given. Multiplex PCR with a touch-down protocol amplified TRB rearrangements, with the TRB-A and TRB-B primer pools combined in a single tube. Illumina adapters and sample indices were added to the amplicons through two consecutive PCR reactions using Phusion HS II polymerase. After gel purification with the NucleoSpin Gel and PCR Clean-up kit, the amplicons were quantified by Qubit and checked for quality on an Agilent 2100 Bioanalyzer. Sequencing of the libraries was done on an Illumina MiSeq with paired-end, single-indexed, 600-cycle runs. The original pipeline was this. MiXCR version 2.1.12 with the default MiXCR reference library was used to align and assemble TRB reads. A clone was defined by each unique CDR3 nucleotide sequence, and the analysis included only productive sequences with two or more reads. Repertoire diversity was assessed with alpha-parameterized diversity profiles (alpha 0 to 5), including the Shannon (alpha 1) and Simpson (alpha 2) indices, which were computed with an R script. Combinatorial TRB VJ usage was calculated with the tcR package and was compared between cohorts by principal component analysis performed with ade4. Using GLIPH, TCRbeta CDR3s were clustered on pairs of cohorts matched for age and read depth, and a Wilcoxon test was used to compare cluster frequencies. TCRdb reanalyzed the reads, keeping one entry per CDR3 protein sequence and omitting DNA. TCRdb's processing, not the study's, gives the V and J calls here. In this sample's table one finds 6,800 or so distinct CDR3 sequences. The biggest ten clones account for just over 9.5% of the sample.

Points the paper makes about the study in general: The TRB repertoire shifts, including less even repertoires in secondary cytopenia and CLL, mostly reflected lymphoma bias and not autoimmunity. Healthy donors showed almost three-fold more exclusive TRB clusters than active autoimmune hepatitis patients, consistent with an autoimmunity-wide signature. GLIPH results suggested that primary autoimmune cytopenia patients were missing physiological T cell clusters, with approximately 47 clusters found only in healthy donors compared with fewer than 20 found only in patients. The T cell clusters were defined only in silico, and the functional role of the clusters was left to be validated experimentally. In the comparison of secondary cytopenia with CLL, the cluster-lack signature was not observed, apparently because the dominant lymphoma-associated repertoire masked the signature.

Remarks on this clonotype: Its antigen target is currently unknown.

Each sample's TRB amplification started from around 260 ng of peripheral blood genomic DNA, which corresponds to tens of thousands of genome equivalents. This same sample was also taken into another study, of T cell repertoires in aging, cancer and after chemotherapy. That second report states: The donors fell into six age groups ranging from 30 or younger to 70 or older, and each group had at least three individuals. TCR repertoires from healthy donor controls were recorded over periods of several months to years and showed clear clonal overlap between repeated samplings. In total, the full dataset held 8.9 million or so TCR reads. Significantly lower blood TCR diversity and higher clonality were observed in untreated patients with hematological or solid cancers than in age-matched healthy donors. In healthy donors, the decline in TCR diversity with age was mainly explained by loss of richness, whereas in cancer patients loss of evenness was also found to contribute. In both cancer cohorts, the median generation probability rose over the chemotherapy interval, which suggests that the repertoire was reconstituted through rebound thymic output. The authors noted that the repertoire data do not allow conclusions about immunological memory after chemotherapy. Peripheral blood TCR beta repertoires from healthy donors and cancer patients were profiled to examine immunoaging and T cell reconstitution after chemotherapy. A cohort of 200 to 250 cancer patients (around 93 with hematological and roughly 120 with solid cancers) was assembled, and fewer than 100 healthy donors were included as a reference group. MiXCR versions 2.12 and 3.0.5 were used to process the TRB sequences. Repertoire metrics included Shannon diversity, evenness, clonality (one minus evenness), and alpha-parameterized diversity profiles from alpha 0 to 5. The IGoR algorithm was used to compute generation probabilities of clones in paired pre- and post-chemotherapy samples.

The sample was peripheral blood. This sequence uses TRBV6-4 and TRBJ2-3; TCRdb names TRBD1, which stays unverified in the absence of DNA. This TCR was sampled from a human donor in good health. CDR3 loop: CASSEQGQGSDTQYF.